The T cell receptor beta chain described here comes from a study of CD8 T cells in ankylosing spondylitis (dated by TCRdb to the late 2010s). About the full investigation: T cell receptor beta repertoires were profiled in healthy donors and ankylosing spondylitis patients so that disease-linked TCR variants could be found. The full study cohort comprised 25 ankylosing spondylitis patients and some 110 healthy donors. Peripheral blood samples were taken, and synovial fluid was additionally collected from ankylosing spondylitis patients.

Per the germline V gene, SGHVS is the CDR1 and FQNEAQ is the CDR2. The CDR3 starts with the cysteine, ends with the phenylalanine, and has 14 residues. Left in the record is the CDR3 DNA by itself, 42 bases read in frame from the first base. This clonotype was recorded at least ten times. It lacks a known antigen. One junction end does not reproduce the germline sequence, and a read error may be involved. Sequencing was carried out with an Illumina HiSeq 2500. Quantitative 5'-RACE with molecular barcodes was the method used to prepare the TCR beta libraries. Concerning the study's data processing: A new computational method, built on a probabilistic model of VDJ rearrangement, was used to identify disease-linked TCR variants. TCRdb reprocessing: public reads trimmed at Q25 with fastp, clones called with MiXCR, in-frame beta chains kept. Here each entry gathers all rows of one CDR3 protein and keeps the most common genes and DNA. The V and J calls were determined by TCRdb, not by the authors. This sample lists about 69,000 distinct CDR3 sequences; about 5.2% were detected once. Together, the top ten hold around 2% of the sample.

Points the paper makes about the study in general: Blood from ankylosing spondylitis patients appeared to be characterized by a TCR beta motif composed of about eight highly homologous amino acid variants. Significant enrichment of the disease-linked clones was reported in matched synovial fluid samples from ankylosing spondylitis patients. Some TCR beta motif variants had previously been reported in synovial fluid and blood of reactive arthritis patients, which suggested common disease-initiation mechanisms. In peripheral blood, the disease-linked clones were found at relatively low frequencies and had a CD8+ phenotype.

This chain is built from TRBV7-8 and TRBJ1-5; the D gene is not confidently resolved. The sequenced sample was blood, either unsorted or a sorted T cell fraction (not recorded which). This TCR derives from a male donor with ankylosing spondylitis or in good health (not recorded which). DNA sequence: TGTGCCAGCATCTTAGGTCGGCTCAATCAGCCCCAGCATTTT. Its protein is CASILGRLNQPQHF.